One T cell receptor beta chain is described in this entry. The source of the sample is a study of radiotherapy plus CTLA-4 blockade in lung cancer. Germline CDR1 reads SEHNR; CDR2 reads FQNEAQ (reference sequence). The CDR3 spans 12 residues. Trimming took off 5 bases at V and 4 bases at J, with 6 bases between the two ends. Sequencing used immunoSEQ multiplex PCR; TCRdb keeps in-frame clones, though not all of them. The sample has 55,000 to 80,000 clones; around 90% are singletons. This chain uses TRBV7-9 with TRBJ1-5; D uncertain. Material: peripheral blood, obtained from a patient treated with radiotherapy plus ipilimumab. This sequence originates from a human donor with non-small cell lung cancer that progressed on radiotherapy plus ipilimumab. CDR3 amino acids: CASSRGNQPQHF. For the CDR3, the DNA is TGTGCCAGCAGCCGCGGGAATCAGCCCCAGCATTTT.